There are many counts of the clone carrying this T cell receptor beta chain. The target antigen is unknown. V was clipped by 2 bases and J by 5 bases; unmatched bases: 6. Looked up from germline, CDR1 is LGHNT and CDR2 is FRNRAP. The CDR3 is made up of 15 amino acids. TCR beta CDR3 regions were amplified from RNA transcripts. The study used the HTBI primer set for a first-round RT-PCR of the TCR CDR3. Via MiXCR, TCRdb re-called the multiplex PCR reads, giving one row per CDR3 protein. The sample shows 450,000 to 550,000 distinct CDR3 sequences, around a quarter of them seen only once. This specimen comes from a study of T cells in Graves' hyperthyroidism and ophthalmopathy. Study-level information: Upon initial diagnosis and before any treatment, peripheral blood was collected.

Findings and caveats of the study: Ophthalmopathy was told apart from stable hyperthyroidism by a 13 V-J model. Ophthalmopathy was predicted by the model a median of approximately 6 months ahead of onset.

PBMCs were obtained from over 8.5 ml fresh peripheral blood. This clonotype was sampled from a woman aged 25-40 years with Graves' ophthalmopathy. V and J are TRBV12-5 and TRBJ2-5; 9 bases fit TRBD2. The source material was blood. The CDR3 spells CASGLTLAGEETQYF. The CDR3 DNA sequence: TGTGCTAGTGGTTTGACCTTAGCGGGGGAGGAGACCCAGTACTTC.